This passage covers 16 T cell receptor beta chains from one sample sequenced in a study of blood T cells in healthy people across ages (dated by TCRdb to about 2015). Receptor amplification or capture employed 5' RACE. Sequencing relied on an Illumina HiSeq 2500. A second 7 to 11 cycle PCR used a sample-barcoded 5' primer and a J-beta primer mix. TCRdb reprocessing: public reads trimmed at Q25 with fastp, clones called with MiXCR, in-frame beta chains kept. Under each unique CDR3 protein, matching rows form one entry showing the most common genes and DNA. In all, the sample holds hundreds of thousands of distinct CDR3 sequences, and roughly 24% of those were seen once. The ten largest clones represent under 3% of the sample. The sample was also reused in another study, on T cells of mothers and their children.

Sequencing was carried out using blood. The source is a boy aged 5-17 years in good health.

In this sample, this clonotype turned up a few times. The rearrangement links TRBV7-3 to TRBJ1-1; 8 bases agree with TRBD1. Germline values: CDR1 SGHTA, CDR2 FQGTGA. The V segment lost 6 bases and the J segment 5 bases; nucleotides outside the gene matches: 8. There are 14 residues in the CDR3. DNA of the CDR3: TGTGCCAGCAGTCGACAGGGGTCGGGGACTGAAGCTTTCTTT. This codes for CASSRQGSGTEAFF.

The CDR3 DNA reads as TGTGCCATCAGTGAGTCTACAGGGGAGCAGTTCTTC. It codes for CAISESTGEQFF. V usage is TRBV10-3 and J usage is TRBJ2-5, with D tentatively TRBD1 (6 bases). The last part of the DNA fits TRBJ2-1 better; the J call may be wrong. Per the germline V gene, CDR1 is ENHRY and CDR2 is SYGVKD. This CDR3 comprises 12 residues.

CDR3 in amino acids: CASSNYRPNSYEQYF. In nucleotides, the CDR3 is TGTGCCAGCAGTAACTACAGGCCCAACTCCTACGAGCAGTACTTC. The rearrangement joins TRBV28 to TRBJ2-7; a possible D gene is TRBD1 (5 bases). Germline V gene lookup returns CDR1 MDHEN and CDR2 SYDVKM. The CDR3 sequence is 15 residues long. The V end was cut by 5 bases, the J end by 0 bases, with 14 bases between.

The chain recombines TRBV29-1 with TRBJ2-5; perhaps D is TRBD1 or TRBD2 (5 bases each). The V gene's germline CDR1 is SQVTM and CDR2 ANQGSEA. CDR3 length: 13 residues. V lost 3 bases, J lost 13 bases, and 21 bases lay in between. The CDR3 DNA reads TGCAGCGTTGAGGACGGGACCGGGGCGTCCGGGTACTTC. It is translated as CSVEDGTGASGYF.

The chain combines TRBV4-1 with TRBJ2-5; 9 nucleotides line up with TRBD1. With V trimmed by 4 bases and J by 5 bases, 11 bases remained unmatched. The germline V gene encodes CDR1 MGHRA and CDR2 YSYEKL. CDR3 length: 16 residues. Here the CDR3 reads CASSPDDTGGWETQYF. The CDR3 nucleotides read TGCGCCAGCAGCCCGGACGACACAGGGGGCTGGGAGACCCAGTACTTC.

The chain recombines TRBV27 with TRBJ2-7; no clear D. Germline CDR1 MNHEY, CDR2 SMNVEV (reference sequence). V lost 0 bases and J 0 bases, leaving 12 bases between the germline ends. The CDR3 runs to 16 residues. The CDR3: CASSLSTTGDSYEQYF. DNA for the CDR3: TGTGCCAGCAGTTTATCGACGACTGGGGACTCCTACGAGCAGTACTTC.

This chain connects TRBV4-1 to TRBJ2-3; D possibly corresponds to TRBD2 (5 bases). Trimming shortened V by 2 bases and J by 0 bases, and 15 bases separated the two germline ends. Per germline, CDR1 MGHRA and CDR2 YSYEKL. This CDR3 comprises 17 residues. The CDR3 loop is CASSQLPGSSSTDTQYF. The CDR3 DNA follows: TGCGCCAGCAGCCAACTCCCGGGGTCTTCTAGCACAGATACGCAGTATTTT.

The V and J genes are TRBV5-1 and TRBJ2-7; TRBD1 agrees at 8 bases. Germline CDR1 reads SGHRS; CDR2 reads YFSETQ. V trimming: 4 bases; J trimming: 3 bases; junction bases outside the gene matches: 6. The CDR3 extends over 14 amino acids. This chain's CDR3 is CASSGGQENYEQYF. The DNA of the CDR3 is TGCGCCAGCAGCGGGGGACAGGAGAACTACGAGCAGTACTTC.

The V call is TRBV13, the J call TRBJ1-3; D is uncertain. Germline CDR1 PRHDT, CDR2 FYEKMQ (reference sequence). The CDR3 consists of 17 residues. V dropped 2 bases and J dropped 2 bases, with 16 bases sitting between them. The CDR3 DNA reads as TGTGCCAGCAGCTTATCGACCAAGACAATTACTGGAAACACCATATATTTT. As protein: CASSLSTKTITGNTIYF.

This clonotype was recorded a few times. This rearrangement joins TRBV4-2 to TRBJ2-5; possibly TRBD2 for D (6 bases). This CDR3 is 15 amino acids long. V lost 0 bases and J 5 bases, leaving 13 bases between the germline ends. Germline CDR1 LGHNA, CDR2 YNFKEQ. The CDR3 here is CASSQDLWGRETQYF. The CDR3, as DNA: TGTGCCAGCAGCCAAGATCTATGGGGGAGGGAGACCCAGTACTTC.

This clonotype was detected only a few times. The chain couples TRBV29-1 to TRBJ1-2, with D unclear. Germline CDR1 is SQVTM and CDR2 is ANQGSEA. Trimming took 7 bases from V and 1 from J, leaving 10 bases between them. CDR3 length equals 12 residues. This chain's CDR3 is CSAEGGNYGYTF. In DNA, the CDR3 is TGCAGCGCCGAGGGCGGTAACTATGGCTACACCTTC.

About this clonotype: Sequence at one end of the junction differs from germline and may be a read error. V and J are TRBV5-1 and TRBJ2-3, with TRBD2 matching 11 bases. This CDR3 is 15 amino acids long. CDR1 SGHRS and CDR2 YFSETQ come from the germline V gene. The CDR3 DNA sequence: TGCGCCGGCAGCTTGGGACTAGCGGTCACAGATACGCAGTATTTT. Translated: CAGSLGLAVTDTQYF.

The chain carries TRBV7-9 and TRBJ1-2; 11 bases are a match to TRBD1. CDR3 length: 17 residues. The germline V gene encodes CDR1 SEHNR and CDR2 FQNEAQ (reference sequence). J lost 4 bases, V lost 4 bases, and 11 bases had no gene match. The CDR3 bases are TGTGCCAGCAGCTATATACCCACGGGACAGGGGGGCTATGGCTACACCTTC. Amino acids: CASSYIPTGQGGYGYTF.

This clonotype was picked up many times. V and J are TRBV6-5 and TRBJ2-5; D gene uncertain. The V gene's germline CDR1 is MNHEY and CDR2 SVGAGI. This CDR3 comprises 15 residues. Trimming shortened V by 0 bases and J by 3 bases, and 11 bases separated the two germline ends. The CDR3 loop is CASSYSIGRKETQYF. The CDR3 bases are TGTGCCAGCAGTTACTCGATCGGCAGGAAAGAGACCCAGTACTTC.

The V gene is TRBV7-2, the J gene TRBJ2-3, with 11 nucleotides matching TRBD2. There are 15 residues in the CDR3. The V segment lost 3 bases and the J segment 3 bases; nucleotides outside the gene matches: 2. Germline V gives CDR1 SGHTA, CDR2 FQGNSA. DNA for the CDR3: TGTGCCAGCAGCTTGACTAGCGGGAAAACAGATACGCAGTATTTT. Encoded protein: CASSLTSGKTDTQYF.

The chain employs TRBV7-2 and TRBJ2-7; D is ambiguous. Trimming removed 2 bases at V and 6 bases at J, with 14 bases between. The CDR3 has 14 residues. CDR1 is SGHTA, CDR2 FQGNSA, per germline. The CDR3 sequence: CASSLPSYESEQYF. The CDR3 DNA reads TGTGCCAGCAGCTTACCAAGTTACGAGAGCGAGCAGTACTTC.